This T cell receptor beta chain was sequenced for a study of blood T cell repertoires in COVID-19. Looking at the study overall: T cells, B-cell-depleted T cells, or PBMCs supplied cDNA or gDNA.

The CDR3 is 14 residues long. CDR1 and CDR2 (germline): KGHSH, LQKENI. V trimming: 2 bases; J trimming: 5 bases; junction bases outside the gene matches: 4. Seattle participants joined during active infection and were tracked over time. Original data processing: Amplified reference gene primers provided the basis for estimating nucleated cell counts. Libraries were prepared by immunoSEQ multiplex PCR; TCRdb keeps only in-frame clonotypes and omits some of them. That table furnishes V, J and clone size, whereas the DNA furnished D and trimming. The data contain over 250,000 clones, approximately 90% of them singletons.

The rearrangement joins TRBV18 to TRBJ1-1, with 8 positions matching TRBD1. Sequences were obtained from peripheral blood. This receptor was identified in a woman between 50 and 59 years old with COVID-19, enrolled during active disease. CDR3 nucleotide sequence: TGTGCCAGCTCACCATCAGGGGGCCGGACTGAAGCTTTCTTT. Encoded protein: CASSPSGGRTEAFF. The full variable domain, with the rest looked up from reference TRBV18 and TRBJ1-1, is NAGVMQNPRHLVRRRGQEARLRCSPMKGHSHVYWYRQLPEEGLKFMVYLQKENIIDESGMPKERFSAEFPKEGPSILRIQQVVRGDSAAYFCASSPSGGRTEAFFGQGTRLTVV.